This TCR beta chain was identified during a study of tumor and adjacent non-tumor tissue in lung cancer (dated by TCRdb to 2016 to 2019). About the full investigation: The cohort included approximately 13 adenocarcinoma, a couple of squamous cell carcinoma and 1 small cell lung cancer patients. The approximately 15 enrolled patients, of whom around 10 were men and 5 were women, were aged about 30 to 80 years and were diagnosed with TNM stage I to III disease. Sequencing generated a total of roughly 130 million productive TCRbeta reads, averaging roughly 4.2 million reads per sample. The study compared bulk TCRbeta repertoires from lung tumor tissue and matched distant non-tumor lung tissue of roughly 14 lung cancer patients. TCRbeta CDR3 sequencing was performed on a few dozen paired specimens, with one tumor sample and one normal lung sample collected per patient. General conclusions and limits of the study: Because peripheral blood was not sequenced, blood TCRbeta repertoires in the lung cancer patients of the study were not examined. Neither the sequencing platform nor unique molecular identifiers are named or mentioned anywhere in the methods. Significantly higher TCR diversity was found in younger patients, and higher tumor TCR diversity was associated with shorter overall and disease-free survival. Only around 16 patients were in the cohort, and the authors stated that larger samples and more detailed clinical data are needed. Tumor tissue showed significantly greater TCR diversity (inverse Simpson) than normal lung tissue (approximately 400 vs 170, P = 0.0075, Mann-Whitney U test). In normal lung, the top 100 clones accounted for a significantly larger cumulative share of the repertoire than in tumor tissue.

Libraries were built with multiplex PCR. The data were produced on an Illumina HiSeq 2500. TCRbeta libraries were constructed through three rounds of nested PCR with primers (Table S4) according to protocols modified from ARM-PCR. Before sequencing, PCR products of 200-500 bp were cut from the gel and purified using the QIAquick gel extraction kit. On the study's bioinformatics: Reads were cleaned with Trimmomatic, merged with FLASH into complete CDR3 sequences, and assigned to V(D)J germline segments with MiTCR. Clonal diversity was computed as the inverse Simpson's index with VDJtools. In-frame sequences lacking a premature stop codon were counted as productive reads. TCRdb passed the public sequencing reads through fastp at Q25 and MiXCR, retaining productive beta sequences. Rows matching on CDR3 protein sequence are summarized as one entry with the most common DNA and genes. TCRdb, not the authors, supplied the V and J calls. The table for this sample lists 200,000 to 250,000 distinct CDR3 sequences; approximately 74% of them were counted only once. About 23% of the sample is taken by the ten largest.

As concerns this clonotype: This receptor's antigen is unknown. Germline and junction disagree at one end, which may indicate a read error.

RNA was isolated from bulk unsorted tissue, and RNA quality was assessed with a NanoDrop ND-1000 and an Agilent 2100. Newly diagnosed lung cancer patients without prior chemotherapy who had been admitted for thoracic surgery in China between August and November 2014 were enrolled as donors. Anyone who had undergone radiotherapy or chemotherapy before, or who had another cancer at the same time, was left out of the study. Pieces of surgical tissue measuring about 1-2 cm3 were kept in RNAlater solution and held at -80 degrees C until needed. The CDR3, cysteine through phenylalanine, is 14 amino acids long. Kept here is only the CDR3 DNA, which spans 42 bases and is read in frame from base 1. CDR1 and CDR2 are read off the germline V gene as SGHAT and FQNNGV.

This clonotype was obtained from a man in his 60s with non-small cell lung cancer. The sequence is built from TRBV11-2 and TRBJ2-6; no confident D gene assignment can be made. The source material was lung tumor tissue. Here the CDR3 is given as CASSLISGTNVLTF. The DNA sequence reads TGTGCTAGCAGTCTTATCTCTGGTACCAACGTCCTGACTTTC.